These 14 T cell receptor beta chains came from one sample sequenced in a study of human T cells and chemical hapten exposure. Regarding time point: pre-sensitization, week 0. The treatment was: therapeutic diphenylcyclopropenone sensitization with weekly scalp DPC. TCRdb passed the RACE reads through MiXCR, listing each CDR3 protein once. In the table there are roughly 51,000 distinct CDR3 sequences, more than 7.5% of which are singletons. Sequencing was performed on whole blood, taken in connection with sensitization to the hapten diphenylcyclopropenone (DPC). These receptors originate from a middle-aged man with alopecia areata. Some clones in this sample may be carry-over from other donors' samples.

The sample holds many counts of this clonotype. Mismatch with germline at one junction end may stem from a read error. V is TRBV7-3 and J is TRBJ2-7; TRBD2 matches at 9 bases. Germline V gives CDR1 SGHTA, CDR2 FQGTGA. The CDR3 has 14 residues. The CDR3 spells CASSPGTSSHEQYF. The DNA for the CDR3 is TGTGCCAGCAGCCCCGGGACTAGCTCCCACGAGCAGTACTTC.

This clonotype has a count of ten or more. This chain joins TRBV9 and TRBJ2-3, with TRBD2 matching 10 bases. CDR1 and CDR2 (germline): SGDLS, YYNGEE. The CDR3 sequence is 15 residues long. The trim removed 2 bases at V and 1 base at J, leaving 1 base unmatched. The CDR3 DNA is TGTGCCAGCAGCGTGGGGACTAGCGGCACAGATACGCAGTATTTT. Residues: CASSVGTSGTDTQYF.

This rearrangement joins TRBV4-1 to TRBJ2-4; D uncertain. CDR1 is MGHRA, CDR2 YSYEKL, per germline. Trimming took off 0 bases at V and 0 bases at J, with 6 bases between the two ends. The CDR3 is 15 amino acids. CDR3 region: CASSQDGLAKNIQYF. DNA for the CDR3: TGCGCCAGCAGCCAAGATGGCCTAGCCAAAAACATTCAGTACTTC.

This clonotype came up many times. V gene TRBV10-3 combines with J gene TRBJ2-7, with 8 bases that match TRBD2. This CDR3 comprises 14 residues. The germline V gene encodes CDR1 ENHRY and CDR2 SYGVKD. V lost 8 bases, J lost 0 bases, and 6 bases stayed unmatched. CDR3: CAIRGSGSSYEQYF. CDR3 in DNA: TGTGCCATCCGAGGGAGCGGGAGCTCCTACGAGCAGTACTTC.

In this sample, this clonotype turned up a few times. This chain joins TRBV15 and TRBJ1-1; D is unresolved. Germline V lookup: CDR1 LNHNV, CDR2 YYDKDF (reference sequence). This CDR3 region has 15 residues. V shed 0 bases and J shed 7 bases, with 15 bases lying between them. CDR3 nucleotide sequence: TGTGCCACCAGCAGAGATCGTTTTGCGGGAAGTGAAGCTTTCTTT. Its translation: CATSRDRFAGSEAFF. The variable domain in full, completed from reference TRBV15 and TRBJ1-1, reads DAMVIQNPRYQVTQFGKPVTLSCSQTLNHNVMYWYQQKSSQAPKLLFHYYDKDFNNEADTPDNFQSRRPNTSFCFLDIRSPGLGDTAMYLCATSRDRFAGSEAFFGQGTRLTVV.

The chain couples TRBV7-6 to TRBJ2-2; 7 bases line up with TRBD1. This CDR3 has 15 residues. Trimming at V came to 1 base and at J to 1 base, leaving 0 bases not matched to a gene. Looked up from germline, CDR1 is SGHVS and CDR2 is FNYEAQ. The CDR3 sequence is CASSLGTGNTGELFF. The DNA of the CDR3 is TGTGCCAGCAGCTTAGGGACAGGGAACACCGGGGAGCTGTTTTTT.

The V call is TRBV20-1, the J call TRBJ1-2; 7 positions agree with TRBD1. The CDR3 sequence is 15 residues long. Unmatched junction bases numbered 6, after V lost 0 bases and J lost 2 bases. Germline assignment: CDR1 DFQATT and CDR2 SNEGSKA (reference sequence). CDR3: CSARDPDRVNYGYTF. CDR3 in DNA: TGCAGTGCTAGAGATCCAGACAGGGTGAACTATGGCTACACCTTC.

The CDR3, as DNA: TGTGCCACCAGTGATCCCCGGGGCAGGGTGGACATTCAGTACTTC. Translating it yields CATSDPRGRVDIQYF. This chain joins TRBV24-1 and TRBJ2-4; possibly TRBD1 or TRBD2 for D (5 bases each). CDR3 length: 15 residues. Germline CDR1 is KGHDR and CDR2 is SFDVKD. V lost 3 bases, J lost 8 bases, and 16 bases lay in between.

This clonotype has at least ten counts. The chain recombines TRBV7-9 with TRBJ2-5; 9 bases map to TRBD1. The V segment lost 1 base and the J segment 1 base; nucleotides outside the gene matches: 4. CDR1 SEHNR and CDR2 FQNEAQ come from the germline V gene (reference sequence). This CDR3 contains 16 residues. DNA of the CDR3: TGTGCCAGCAGCTTAGGCGACAGGGGGATCCAAGAGACCCAGTACTTC. It is translated as CASSLGDRGIQETQYF.

The rearrangement joins TRBV29-1 to TRBJ2-2; perhaps TRBD1 as D (6 bases). In germline, CDR1 is SQVTM, CDR2 ANQGSEA. There are 15 residues in the CDR3. V shed 4 bases and J shed 4 bases, with 16 bases lying between them. CDR3 loop: CSVGSRGEGTGELFF. DNA of the CDR3: TGCAGCGTTGGATCCAGGGGAGAGGGCACCGGGGAGCTGTTTTTT.

This clonotype was observed a few times. The V call is TRBV7-9, the J call TRBJ2-1, with D unresolved. The V gene lost 1 base and the J gene lost 5 bases, with 6 bases spanning the gap. Germline-derived CDR1 and CDR2 are SEHNR and FQNEAQ (reference sequence). CDR3 length: 13 amino acids. The chain's CDR3 is CASSLETDNEQFF. CDR3 in DNA: TGTGCCAGCAGCTTAGAAACAGACAATGAGCAGTTCTTC. The full variable domain, its missing parts supplied by reference TRBV7-9 and TRBJ2-1, is DTGVSQNPRHKITKRGQNVTFRCDPISEHNRLYWYRQTLGQGPEFLTYFQNEAQLEKSRLLSDRFSAERPKGSFSTLEIQRTEQGDSAMYLCASSLETDNEQFFGPGTRLTVL.

This clonotype was found a few times. The genes are TRBV6-6 and TRBJ1-1, with a weak D call TRBD1 (6 bases). The germline V gene has CDR1 MNHNY and CDR2 SVGAGI (reference sequence). The CDR3 spans 16 residues. Between the trimmed V and J ends, which lost 4 bases and 5 bases, there was a span of 20 bases. Here the CDR3 reads CASSSLPSTGITEAFF. DNA for the CDR3: TGTGCCAGCAGTTCCCTACCTTCGACAGGTATTACTGAAGCTTTCTTT.

This sequence joins TRBV5-1 and TRBJ2-2; D remains ambiguous. This CDR3 contains 15 residues. The germline V and J ends were trimmed by 4 bases and 4 bases, with 14 bases remaining between them. Germline CDR1 is SGHRS and CDR2 is YFSETQ. As DNA, the CDR3 is TGCGCCAGCAGCCCCACCCCTAGAGGCACCGGGGAGCTGTTTTTT. It yields the protein CASSPTPRGTGELFF.

This clonotype was picked up many times. In DNA, the CDR3 is TGTGCCAGCAGCTTAGATTTGACACTGGGGATGAATGAGCAGTTCTTC. Amino acid sequence: CASSLDLTLGMNEQFF. The V gene is TRBV7-6, the J gene TRBJ2-1; D unclear. V was pared by 1 base and J by 7 bases, with 17 bases between. Germline V gives CDR1 SGHVS, CDR2 FNYEAQ. The CDR3 is 16 amino acids.